The rows below give T cell receptor beta chains drawn from one sample of a study of cytomegalovirus exposure and HLA in healthy donors. Profiling relied on immunoSEQ multiplex PCR, and the TCRdb table lists in-frame clones only, not all of them. The top ten clones hold about 4% of a sample with tens of thousands of clones, under 90% of them seen once. Material: PBMCs. These receptors were collected from a man in his forties or fifties in good health and CMV-seronegative. The CDR3 runs from the conserved cysteine through the conserved F or W. D genes are given only for firm matches. A row's size may be missing; if present it is once, few, many or a size class.

>TRBJ2-7|TRBV29-1|NA|NA
TGCAGCGTAGTCTTGGCAGGGGCAGTATTTGACGAGCAGTACTTC
CSVVLAGAVFDEQYF
>TRBJ1-1|TRBV10-1|NA|NA
TGCGCCAGCAGTGAGTCGAAAGGGGTAAGGGCTTTCTTT
CASSESKGVRAFF
>TRBJ2-2|TRBV18|TRBD2|once
TGTGCCAGCGGTAGCGGGGCCAACACCGGGGAGCTGTTTTTT
CASGSGANTGELFF
>TRBJ2-2|TRBV19|TRBD2|NA
TGTGCCAGTAGTATAACAGCGGGAGGGTATACCGGGGAGCTGTTTTTT
CASSITAGGYTGELFF
>TRBJ2-7|TRBV6-1|TRBD2|NA
TGTGCCAGCAGTGAGCAGGCTAGCGGGAGAACCGAGCAGTACTTC
CASSEQASGRTEQYF
>TRBJ2-7|TRBV30|TRBD2|NA
TGTGCCTGGCTAGCGGGAGGATGGGAGCAGTACTTC
CAWLAGGWEQYF
>TRBJ1-2|TRBV6-6|TRBD1|NA
TGTGCCAGCAGGCGACAGGGGAGGTTCTATGGCTACACCTTC
CASRRQGRFYGYTF
>TRBJ1-5|TRBV19|NA|NA
TGTGCCAGTCAGAACCAGGGTTATAGCAATCAGCCCCAGCATTTT
CASQNQGYSNQPQHF
>TRBJ1-3|TRBV9|NA|NA
TGTGCCAGCAGCGTCGGGACAATCTCTGGAAACACCATATATTTT
CASSVGTISGNTIYF
>TRBJ2-3|TRBV28|NA|NA
TGTGCCAGCAGTCCCGTGCTCGGCGGCTCAGATACGCAGTATTTT
CASSPVLGGSDTQYF
>TRBJ2-2|TRBV5-1|NA|NA
TGCGCCAGCAGGTTCGGGGGGCTCGACACCGGGGAGCTGTTTTTT
CASRFGGLDTGELFF
>TRBJ2-1|TRBV5-1|NA|few
TGCGCCAGCAGCTCTAGGGGAGTGGCTAGCGACTACAATGAGCAGTTCTTC
CASSSRGVASDYNEQFF
>TRBJ2-7|TRBV27|NA|NA
TGTGCCAGCAGGGATAGGGGCTCCTCCTGGCCCTACGAGCAGTACTTC
CASRDRGSSWPYEQYF
>TRBJ2-7|TRBV5-1|NA|NA
TGCGCCAGCAGCGTAGTAGGGGGAGCCGAGCAGTACTTC
CASSVVGGAEQYF
>TRBJ1-4|TRBV28|NA|NA
TGTGCCAGCAGACCAACCCGCGGGACGGAGCATGAAAAACTGTTTTTT
CASRPTRGTEHEKLFF
>TRBJ1-5|TRBV2|NA|NA
TGTGCCAGCGGCCGGGGGGGGCGCAATCAGCCCCAGCATTTT
CASGRGGRNQPQHF
>TRBJ1-1|TRBV6-5|NA|NA
TGTGCCAGCAGACAGGGATTTGGCACTGAAGCTTTCTTT
CASRQGFGTEAFF
>TRBJ2-7|TRBV2|TRBD1|NA
TGTGCCAGCAGTGGGGGACAGGGGAATTTCTACGAGCAGTACTTC
CASSGGQGNFYEQYF
>TRBJ2-3|TRBV5-1|TRBD1|NA
TGCGCCAGCAGCCCATCGGACAGGGGGATTCAGTATTTT
CASSPSDRGIQYF
>TRBJ1-5|TRBV7-2|NA|NA
TGTGCCAGCAGCTCGGGGAATCAGCCCCAGCATTTT
CASSSGNQPQHF
>TRBJ1-2|TRBV5-1|TRBD1|NA
TGCGCCAGCAGCGGCGGGGACAGCCTGGATCCCTATGGCTACACCTTC
CASSGGDSLDPYGYTF
>TRBJ2-7|TRBV5-1|TRBD1|NA
TGCGCCAGCAGCCCCCCGGGACAGGCTTCCTACGAGCAGTACTTC
CASSPPGQASYEQYF
>TRBJ2-1|TRBV6-5|TRBD2|NA
TGTGCCAGCAGGATGACTAGCGGGGACTACAATGAGCAGTTCTTC
CASRMTSGDYNEQFF
>TRBJ1-2|TRBV7-2|TRBD1|NA
TGTGCCACCGGCCAGGGGGCAAGAATAGGAGGCTACACCTTC
CATGQGARIGGYTF
>TRBJ1-1|TRBV13|NA|NA
TGTGCCAGCAGCAGTAGGGGCACTGAAGCTTTCTTT
CASSSRGTEAFF
>TRBJ2-5|TRBV7-3|TRBD2|NA
TGTGCCAGCAGCTCGCTAGCGGGAAGGCAAGAGACCCAGTACTTC
CASSSLAGRQETQYF
>TRBJ2-7|TRBV13|NA|NA
TGTGCCAGCAGCTTCGGACTAAATCCTGAGCAGTACTTC
CASSFGLNPEQYF
>TRBJ2-3|TRBV28|NA|NA
TGTGCCAGCAGTTTTTACGGGAGCACAGATACGCAGTATTTT
CASSFYGSTDTQYF
>TRBJ1-1|TRBV10-3|NA|NA
TGTGCCATCAGTGACCCCGCCGGCGGGGGCTTGACTGAAGCTTTCTTT
CAISDPAGGGLTEAFF
>TRBJ2-7|TRBV7-8|NA|NA
TGTGCCAGCAGCTCCCTTCGGGACTACGAGCAGTACTTC
CASSSLRDYEQYF
>TRBJ2-1|TRBV5-6|TRBD2|NA
TGTGCCAGCAGACTAGCGGGAGGGATTAATGAGCAGTTCTTC
CASRLAGGINEQFF
>TRBJ2-7|TRBV4-3|TRBD1|once
TGCGCCAGCAGCCAAGGAAGGGACAGGGACAACGAGCAGTACTTC
CASSQGRDRDNEQYF
>TRBJ2-3|TRBV7-9|NA|NA
TGTGCCAGCAGCTCGACAGGAAGGGCCGGAGATACGCAGTATTTT
CASSSTGRAGDTQYF
>TRBJ1-3|TRBV7-8|NA|NA
TGTGCCAGCAGCTTAGCGGCGATCACAGGCCCCTCTGGAAACACCATATATTTT
CASSLAAITGPSGNTIYF
>TRBJ2-5|TRBV4-3|NA|NA
TGCGCCAGCAGCCAAGACACTGAAGAGACCCAGTACTTC
CASSQDTEETQYF
>TRBJ1-2|TRBV10-3|NA|NA
TGTGCCATCAGTGAGTCAACACCTATGGGGGGGAGCTATGGCTACACCTTC
CAISESTPMGGSYGYTF
>TRBJ2-2|TRBV19|NA|NA
TGTGCCAGTAGTAGGAACAGGGACCGGGGGGAGCTGTTTTTT
CASSRNRDRGELFF
>TRBJ2-7|TRBV7-2|NA|NA
TGTGCCAGCAGCTTGGGAAGAGGGGGCGAGCAGTACTTC
CASSLGRGGEQYF
>TRBJ2-1|TRBV28|NA|NA
TGTGCCAGCAGTCCCGTGGTTGGGCTGAACTACAATGAGCAGTTCTTC
CASSPVVGLNYNEQFF
>TRBJ1-2|TRBV2|NA|NA
TGTGCCAGCAGTGGACAGCGCTATGGCTACACCTTC
CASSGQRYGYTF